These 9 T cell receptor beta chains were all obtained from the same sample, sequenced in a study of Graves' ophthalmopathy and Graves' hyperthyroidism. TCR beta CDR3 regions were amplified from RNA transcripts. An opening RT-PCR round employed HTBI primers and preceded a second-round multiplex PCR. TCRdb reanalysed the multiplex PCR reads using MiXCR and keeps one entry per CDR3 protein. Among over a million distinct CDR3 sequences, 35% to 45% were seen once, and the ten largest hold around 10%. Input material: peripheral blood or thyroid tissue (not recorded which). These receptors all come from an adult man with Graves' hyperthyroidism.

The chain couples TRBV29-1 to TRBJ1-3; 7 positions match TRBD1. Germline V gene sequence: CDR1 SQVTM, CDR2 ANQGSEA. This CDR3 spans 13 amino acids. V lost 1 base to trimming and J lost 7 bases; unmatched junction nucleotides: 4. The CDR3: CSVEAQGGNTIYF. Here the CDR3 DNA reads TGCAGCGTTGAAGCTCAGGGGGGCAACACCATATATTTT.

This chain uses TRBV19 with TRBJ1-1, with TRBD1 matching over 9 bases. From germline, CDR1 is LNHDA and CDR2 SQIVND (reference sequence). This CDR3 has 13 residues. The V gene end was trimmed by 7 bases and the J gene end by 5 bases; junction bases not matched to a gene: 5. Here the CDR3 DNA reads TGTGCCAGTACCGACAGGGGGTTGACTGAAGCTTTCTTT. It yields the protein CASTDRGLTEAFF. Filled out from reference TRBV19 and TRBJ1-1, the complete variable domain reads DGGITQSPKYLFRKEGQNVTLSCEQNLNHDAMYWYRQDPGQGLRLIYYSQIVNDFQKGDIAEGYSVSREKKESFPLTVTSAQKNPTAFYLCASTDRGLTEAFFGQGTRLTVV.

This clonotype was detected only a few times. DNA of the CDR3: TGCAGTGCTAGAGATGTCAAAGGACTTGGAAACACCATATATTTT. Translation: CSARDVKGLGNTIYF. This chain connects TRBV20-1 to TRBJ1-3; unclear D gene. This CDR3 is 15 amino acids long. Germline V gene sequence: CDR1 DFQATT, CDR2 SNEGSKA (reference sequence). V was clipped by 0 bases and J by 3 bases, with 12 bases between them.

The genes are TRBV7-9 and TRBJ2-7; TRBD2 matches at 12 bases. Trimming took 5 bases from V and 6 from J; bases not matched to a gene: 8. Germline CDR1 reads SEHNR; CDR2 reads FQNEAQ (reference sequence). CDR3 length: 15 amino acids. CDR3: CASSVELAGGGEQYF. The CDR3 bases are TGTGCCAGCAGCGTAGAGCTAGCGGGAGGGGGCGAGCAGTACTTC.

This clonotype was counted at least ten times. This sequence joins TRBV11-2 and TRBJ2-7; 13 bases line up with TRBD2. The germline CDR1 and CDR2 sequences are SGHAT and FQNNGV. This CDR3 contains 16 residues. V was pared by 3 bases and J by 3 bases, with 5 bases of the junction left unmatched. CDR3 DNA sequence: TGTGCCAGCAGCTTCGGACTAGCGGGAGAAGGCTACGAGCAGTACTTC. Protein sequence: CASSFGLAGEGYEQYF.

The rearrangement uses TRBV13 and TRBJ1-2, with D maybe TRBD1 (5 bases). The CDR3 length is 14 residues. The V end lost 2 bases, the J end lost 8 bases, and 15 bases lay between the germline ends. Looked up from germline, CDR1 is PRHDT and CDR2 is FYEKMQ (reference sequence). The CDR3 nucleotides read TGTGCCAGCAGCTTACAGCGGGGCTGGCGAGGCTACACCTTC. As protein: CASSLQRGWRGYTF.

This clonotype was detected ten times or more. This sequence joins TRBV2 and TRBJ1-5; 7 bases are a match to TRBD1. V was pared by 3 bases and J by 5 bases, with 1 base of the junction left unmatched. The CDR3 sequence is 13 residues long. Germline V CDR1 and CDR2: SNHLY, FYNNEI. The CDR3 here is CASSETGYQPQHF. For the CDR3, the DNA is TGTGCCAGCAGTGAGACAGGGTATCAGCCCCAGCATTTT.

This clonotype was observed a handful of times. The chain links TRBV12-3 or TRBV12-4 to TRBJ2-7; TRBD2 matches 11 bases. The V segment lost 6 bases and the J segment 1 base; nucleotides outside the gene matches: 5. The CDR3 runs 15 residues. The CDR3, as DNA: TGTGCCAGCAGCTGGGGACTAGCGGATTCCTACGAGCAGTACTTC. Translating gives CASSWGLADSYEQYF.

This chain uses TRBV15 with TRBJ1-5, with 8 bases identical to TRBD1. CDR3 length equals 16 residues. V was clipped by 3 bases and J by 5 bases; unmatched bases: 9. The germline CDR1 and CDR2 sequences are LNHNV and YYDKDF (reference sequence). The CDR3: CATSSQKQGDHQPQHF. DNA of the CDR3: TGTGCCACCAGCAGCCAGAAACAGGGGGACCATCAGCCCCAGCATTTT.